The T cell receptor beta chain under discussion was sequenced for a study of T cell responses to AZD1222 COVID-19 vaccine (dated by TCRdb to 2020 to 2023). In the study overall: AZD1222 recipients whose second dose came at about 4 weeks and those whose second dose came at about 12 weeks were combined into one group, since spike-specific TCR depth and breadth did not differ between the two schedules. Trial participants were enrolled by age into 18-55, 56-69 and 70-plus year subgroups, with approximately 160, 26 and 62 TCR-sequenced participants respectively. TCR sequencing was performed for roughly 240 trial participants, of whom about 200 were given two doses of AZD1222 and around 25 were given two doses of MenACWY control vaccine. Beyond this particular receptor, the publication reports: Conclusions about previously exposed vaccinees are limited, since just six or seven AZD1222 recipients were seropositive for SARS-CoV-2 at baseline. Participants were mostly white British, with more females than males. The authors suggested clonal diversity may have been underestimated. Because no day 14 peak-response samples were available, the repertoires could be characterized only after the peak T cell response. Reportedly, close to half of the unique spike-specific TCRs recognized epitopes lying outside the regions that are mutated in the B.1.351 and B.1.1.7 variants. Spike-specific TCR breadth and depth rose significantly after two AZD1222 doses compared with day 0 and with MenACWY recipients. In the small 56-69-year group, the increase in depth fell short of significance, most likely because of low power. CD4 TCRs associated with the vaccine covered the entire spike protein, and the dominant responses were in regions 160-218 and 743-854.

With regard to this clone: Its antigen remains undetermined. The record has no base qualities; no much larger clone is one base away.

The label giving this sample's time point can be read as: baseline before first vaccination. Vaccinee samples were obtained from the UK trials COV001 and COV002, which included a single-blind randomized controlled phase 2/3 trial of AZD1222 (ChAdOx1 nCoV-19) in healthy adults. For TCRbeta chain sequencing, PBMC samples were collected from trial participants at day 0 and at day 28 after the second dose. The CDR3 regions of human TCRbeta chains were analyzed by immunosequencing. In the authors' own workflow: TCRs in the repertoires were compared against a reference library of SARS-CoV-2-specific TCRs that had been generated with the MIRA antigen-specificity platform. Breadth was defined as the fraction of unique TCRs that were SARS-CoV-2-associated. Depth was defined as the fraction of total T cells that were SARS-CoV-2-associated. Using the MIRA data, each spike-specific TCR was mapped to the spike region that the TCR reacts to and placed in a CD4 or CD8 class. Log10-transformed breadth and depth values were compared by one-way ANOVA with Sidak's multiple comparisons tests. What TCRdb holds here is the immuneACCESS table cut down to in-frame rearrangements. Part of the clones is not present; checked against another copy, under half of the missing clones reflect an unresolved V gene, and the others are unexplained. That table is the source of V, J and clone size, and D and trimming were worked out from the DNA. Within this sample are under 200,000 clones, with less than 95% of them counted one time only. Together, the top ten hold approximately 1.6% of the sample.

Taken from cysteine to phenylalanine, the CDR3 has 12 residues. Only the CDR3 portion is preserved as DNA: 36 bases, with reading frame beginning at the first base. V is shortened by 4 bases, J by 11 bases, and the region joining them spans 14 bases. As encoded in the germline V gene (reference sequence), CDR1 is MNHNY while CDR2 is SVGAGI. The chain is encoded by TRBV6-6 joined to TRBJ1-1; TRBD1 is possibly the D segment (5 matching bases). Here the sequenced sample was peripheral blood, taken on day 0 of AZD1222 vaccination. The receptor's source is an adult in good health. The DNA sequence reads TGTGCCAGCAGTTCGCCTTCAGGGCGGGCTTTCTTT. The translation is CASSSPSGRAFF.